This TCR beta chain was identified during a study of PD-L1 blockade in urothelial cancer. Whole-study context: Males with bladder-origin urothelial cancer made up about 90% of the roughly 29 patients. Analyzed time points were 3 weeks (second dose) and 6 weeks after therapy began. General study points: Expansion of tumor-associated blood clones at 3 weeks was greater in durable-benefit patients.

The study enrolled patients with locally advanced or metastatic urothelial carcinoma. Assay: immunoSEQ multiplex PCR; the TCRdb copy retains only in-frame clones and omits some. The sample holds about 32,000 clones, about 90% seen once. The CDR3 loop spans 15 amino acids. The germline V gene encodes CDR1 SGHNT and CDR2 YYREEE (reference sequence). With 4 bases removed from V and 7 bases from J, the gap between germline ends came to 15 bases. As concerns this clone: The antigen is not known.

The chain links TRBV5-4 to TRBJ1-6, with a possible D match to TRBD1 (5 bases). The sequencing here drew on PBMCs, taken around atezolizumab (anti-PD-L1) treatment. The TCR was taken from a man aged 45 to 65 with urothelial cancer. The CDR3 protein is CASSPTRGDNSPLHF. CDR3 coding DNA: TGTGCCAGCAGCCCGACTCGGGGGGACAATTCACCCCTCCACTTT.